Listed below are T cell receptor beta chains from one sample, sequenced in a study of blood T cells in healthy people across ages. TCRdb itself ran the 5' RACE reads through MiXCR, one entry per CDR3 protein. Of around 1,800,000 distinct CDR3 sequences in the sample, about 39% were seen once. The sequencing sample was made of blood. All receptors come from a human donor in good health. CDR3s include the opening cysteine and the closing phenylalanine or tryptophan. A D gene is named only where the DNA matches it firmly. Expanded clones get a size class; other rows say once, few or many, or leave the size out.

TRBV7-2	TRBJ1-2	NA	NA	CAGRNGGVMFYGYTF	TGTGCCGGCAGGAATGGAGGGGTTATGTTCTATGGCTACACCTTC
TRBV5-5	TRBJ2-3	NA	TRBD2	CASSYGAGGDTQYF	TGTGCCAGCAGCTACGGGGCCGGGGGGGATACGCAGTATTTT
TRBV6-6	TRBJ1-1	NA	NA	CASSPFSTEAFF	TGTGCCAGCAGTCCTTTTTCCACTGAAGCTTTCTTT
TRBV29-1	TRBJ2-1	NA	TRBD1	CSVGPRDRGFEQFF	TGCAGCGTTGGCCCCCGGGACAGGGGGTTTGAGCAGTTCTTC
TRBV12-3/TRBV12-4	TRBJ1-1	few	NA	CASSLFEGATEAFF	TGTGCCAGCAGTTTGTTTGAAGGGGCCACTGAAGCTTTCTTT
TRBV2	TRBJ2-7	NA	NA	CASSESRDSPYEQYF	TGTGCCAGCAGTGAAAGCAGGGACTCTCCCTACGAGCAGTACTTC
TRBV6-2/TRBV6-3	TRBJ2-7	NA	NA	CASSYRENDEQYF	TGTGCCAGCAGTTACCGGGAGAATGACGAGCAGTACTTC
TRBV13	TRBJ2-5	NA	NA	CASSFPSFCHETQYF	TGTGCCAGCAGCTTCCCCTCCTTCTGTCATGAGACCCAGTACTTC
TRBV12-3/TRBV12-4	TRBJ1-4	NA	NA	CASSTDRIATNEKLFF	TGTGCCAGCAGTACCGACAGGATTGCAACTAATGAAAAACTGTTTTTT
TRBV4-1	TRBJ2-5	NA	TRBD2	CASSQGALAGEETQYF	TGCGCCAGCAGCCAAGGCGCGCTAGCGGGGGAAGAGACCCAGTACTTC
TRBV5-1	TRBJ1-1	few	TRBD1	CASSFSPGTENTEAFF	TGCGCCAGCAGCTTCTCCCCCGGGACAGAGAACACTGAAGCTTTCTTT
TRBV18	TRBJ1-5	few	NA	CASSPNGQNQPQHF	TGTGCCAGCTCACCTAACGGGCAGAATCAGCCCCAGCATTTT
TRBV7-2	TRBJ2-3	NA	NA	CASSLPVMDTQYF	TGTGCCAGCAGCCTCCCCGTTATGGATACGCAGTATTTT
TRBV7-2	TRBJ2-4	NA	NA	CASSPRSSTEQYF	TGTGCCAGCAGCCCAAGGAGCAGTACTGAGCAGTACTTC
TRBV29-1	TRBJ2-1	NA	NA	CSVAGPTLKDEQFF	TGCAGCGTTGCTGGCCCAACCCTTAAGGATGAGCAGTTCTTC
TRBV28	TRBJ2-3	NA	TRBD2	CASCRAGGANTQYF	TGTGCCAGCTGCCGAGCGGGGGGGGCTAATACGCAGTATTTT
TRBV20-1	TRBJ2-7	NA	TRBD1	CSARSSQTGYEQYF	TGCAGTGCTAGATCTTCCCAGACAGGGTACGAGCAGTACTTC
TRBV20-1	TRBJ2-1	NA	TRBD2	CSARVSLAESYNEQFF	TGCAGTGCTAGAGTGTCACTAGCGGAGTCCTACAATGAGCAGTTCTTC
TRBV4-3	TRBJ2-7	few	TRBD1	CASSPYGQGESYEQYF	TGCGCCAGCAGCCCTTATGGACAGGGGGAGTCCTACGAGCAGTACTTC
TRBV4-2	TRBJ2-7	few	NA	CASSQHRVVYEQYF	TGTGCCAGCAGCCAGCACAGGGTTGTGTACGAGCAGTACTTC
TRBV7-2	TRBJ2-7	NA	NA	CASSYERVSYEQYF	TGTGCCAGCAGCTACGAGCGGGTCTCCTACGAGCAGTACTTC
TRBV11-2	TRBJ2-7	NA	TRBD2	CASSQGTSGFYEQYF	TGTGCCAGCAGCCAGGGGACTAGCGGGTTCTACGAGCAGTACTTC
TRBV29-1	TRBJ1-1	few	NA	CSVMGLREGIEAFF	TGCAGCGTTATGGGACTCCGAGAGGGCATTGAAGCTTTCTTT
TRBV11-1	TRBJ1-4	NA	NA	CASSSDSLYSKLFF	TGTGCCAGCAGCTCGGACAGCCTGTACTCAAAACTGTTTTTT
TRBV12-3/TRBV12-4	TRBJ2-6	few	NA	CASRDRNNSGANVLTF	TGTGCCAGCAGAGACAGGAACAACTCTGGGGCCAACGTCCTGACTTTC
TRBV29-1	TRBJ2-7	NA	TRBD1	CSVGGVHTGGYEQYF	TGCAGCGTTGGTGGGGTCCACACAGGGGGATACGAGCAGTACTTC
TRBV6-5	TRBJ1-4	NA	NA	CASRPRVFGEKLFF	TGTGCCAGCAGACCTCGGGTCTTTGGCGAAAAACTGTTTTTT
TRBV6-5	TRBJ2-5	few	NA	CASSLNRQTQYF	TGTGCCAGCAGTTTAAATCGGCAGACCCAGTACTTC
TRBV28	TRBJ1-2	NA	TRBD1	CASSWDRRTYGYTF	TGTGCCAGCAGTTGGGACAGGAGAACCTATGGCTACACCTTC
TRBV12-3/TRBV12-4	TRBJ1-2	few	TRBD1	CASRPGTGERGYTF	TGTGCCAGCAGACCCGGGACAGGGGAGAGGGGCTACACCTTC